These 5 T cell receptor beta chains were all obtained from the same sample, sequenced in a study of CD8+ T cells in alopecia areata. As the sequencing template, cDNA was produced by extracting RNA and reverse transcribing it. This table comes from immunoSEQ multiplex PCR, and its TCRdb copy is limited to in-frame clones, with some not included. The table shows about 110,000 clones, with around 59% occurring only once. Sequencing was carried out using CD8+ T cells sorted from blood. The receptors stem from a human donor in good health.

CDR3 protein: CASSLRRGNVGTEAFF. CDR3 nucleotides: TGTGCCAGCAGTTTGCGTCGAGGGAATGTGGGGACTGAAGCTTTCTTT. This rearrangement joins TRBV6-5 to TRBJ1-1; D ambiguous. CDR3 length: 16 amino acids. Germline loops: CDR1 MNHEY, CDR2 SVGAGI. The V and J ends lost 4 bases and 5 bases respectively, with 20 bases between them.

This chain connects TRBV9 to TRBJ2-6, with D possibly TRBD1 on 5 matching bases. V gave up 3 bases and J gave up 1 base, with 14 bases separating them. The CDR3 spans 17 residues. Germline CDR1 SGDLS, CDR2 YYNGEE. The CDR3 is CASSAPRTGSGANVLTF. In DNA, the CDR3 is TGTGCCAGCAGCGCCCCTAGAACAGGATCTGGGGCCAACGTCCTGACTTTC.

V is TRBV13 and J is TRBJ1-2; possible D gene TRBD1, 6 bases. Germline CDR1 reads PRHDT; CDR2 reads FYEKMQ (reference sequence). Trimming removed 0 bases at V and 7 bases at J, with 15 bases between. The CDR3 runs 15 residues. CDR3: CASSLGAGASLGYTF. The CDR3 DNA reads TGTGCCAGCAGCTTAGGAGCAGGGGCTTCTCTTGGCTACACCTTC.

The genes are TRBV7-9 and TRBJ1-6; D gene ambiguous. Germline CDR1 and CDR2: SEHNR and FQNEAQ (reference sequence). The CDR3 consists of 16 residues. V was shortened by 6 bases and J by 7 bases, with 19 bases between the two germline ends. CDR3 amino acids: CASSLLAGGSNSPLHF. The CDR3 bases are TGTGCCAGCAGTTTACTCGCGGGAGGGAGCAATTCACCCCTCCACTTT.

The chain combines TRBV5-6 with TRBJ1-1, with D unclear. This CDR3 has 15 amino acids. The V gene's germline CDR1 is SGHDT and CDR2 YYEEEE. V lost 0 bases and J 0 bases, leaving 9 bases between the germline ends. The CDR3 region has the DNA TGTGCCAGCAGCTTGGGGGGAACGATGAACACTGAAGCTTTCTTT. Protein product: CASSLGGTMNTEAFF. Drawing the rest from reference TRBV5-6 and TRBJ1-1, the complete variable domain is DAGVTQSPTHLIKTRGQQVTLRCSPKSGHDTVSWYQQALGQGPQFIFQYYEEEERQRGNFPDRFSGHQFPNYSSELNVNALLLGDSALYLCASSLGGTMNTEAFFGQGTRLTVV.